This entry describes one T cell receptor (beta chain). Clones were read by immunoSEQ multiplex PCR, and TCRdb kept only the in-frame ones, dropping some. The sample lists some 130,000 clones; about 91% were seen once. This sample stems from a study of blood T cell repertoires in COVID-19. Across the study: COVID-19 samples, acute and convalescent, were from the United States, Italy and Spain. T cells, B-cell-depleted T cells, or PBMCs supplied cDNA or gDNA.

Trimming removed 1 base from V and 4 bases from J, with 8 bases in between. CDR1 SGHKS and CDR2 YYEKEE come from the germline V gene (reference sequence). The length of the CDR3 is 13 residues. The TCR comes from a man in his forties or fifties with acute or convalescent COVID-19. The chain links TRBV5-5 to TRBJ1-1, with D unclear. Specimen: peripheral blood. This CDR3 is CASSLFSGTEAFF. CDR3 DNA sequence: TGTGCCAGCAGCTTGTTCTCAGGCACTGAAGCTTTCTTT.